These 4 T cell receptor beta chains were sequenced from one sample in a study of blood T cell repertoires in COVID-19. Repertoires were generated with immunoSEQ multiplex PCR, while TCRdb's copy carries only in-frame clones and drops some. The repertoire consists of over 150,000 clones, with around 82% occurring once and the leading ten covering approximately 10%. The sample was peripheral blood. The receptors come from a man between 65 and 85 years old with active or convalescent COVID-19.

This chain links TRBV18 with TRBJ2-3; TRBD1 matches at 7 bases. The CDR3 contains 14 residues. From germline, CDR1 is KGHSH and CDR2 LQKENI. Trimming removed 6 bases from V and 0 bases from J; junction bases left unmatched: 3. The CDR3 DNA is TGTGCCAGCTCCTGGGACAGCAGCACAGATACGCAGTATTTT. As protein: CASSWDSSTDTQYF.

This clone was seen a handful of times. The chain is built from TRBV7-9 and TRBJ2-2, with a weak D call TRBD1 (5 bases). Deletions cut 6 bases from V and 13 bases from J, with 15 bases between. The CDR3 has 12 amino acids. Germline values: CDR1 SEHNR, CDR2 FQNEAQ (reference sequence). Written as DNA, the CDR3 is TGTGCCAGCAGACCAGACAGCTTCGTGCTGTTTTTT. This translates into CASRPDSFVLFF.

The chain links TRBV4-1 to TRBJ2-3, with 7 bases identical to TRBD1. CDR3 length: 16 residues. Looked up from germline, CDR1 is MGHRA and CDR2 is YSYEKL. The trim removed 1 base at V and 2 bases at J, leaving 6 bases unmatched. The chain's CDR3 is CASSQVGDRLTDTQYF. The DNA for the CDR3 is TGCGCCAGCAGCCAAGTAGGGGACAGACTCACAGATACGCAGTATTTT.

This chain joins TRBV27 and TRBJ2-7, with 10 bases aligning to TRBD2. This CDR3 region has 15 residues. Unmatched junction bases numbered 9, after V lost 3 bases and J lost 7 bases. Germline lookup yields CDR1 MNHEY and CDR2 SMNVEV (reference sequence). Written as DNA, the CDR3 is TGTGCCAGCAGTTTTTCCACTAGCGGGATGGGTGAGCAGTACTTC. Its protein is CASSFSTSGMGEQYF.